What follows are 5 T cell receptor beta chains derived from one specimen sequenced in a study of beta chain features in type 1 diabetes. Sequencing targeted expressed TCRB transcripts, as all isolated RNA had been reverse transcribed. Assay: immunoSEQ multiplex PCR; the TCRdb copy retains only in-frame clones and omits some. The profile shows roughly 450,000 clones, approximately 10% of them singletons. Material for sequencing was naive CD4+ T cells from blood. The receptors were sampled from a woman aged 18-35 years in good health.

The V and J genes are TRBV27 and TRBJ2-1; possibly TRBD2 for D (9 bases). The CDR3 runs to 19 residues. Trimming pared 5 bases from V and 8 bases from J, leaving 31 bases between. Germline CDR1 is MNHEY and CDR2 is SMNVEV (reference sequence). Here the CDR3 reads CASSINRGFIAGVRHEQFF. CDR3 nucleotides: TGTGCCAGCAGTATAAACAGGGGGTTCATAGCGGGAGTGAGGCATGAGCAGTTCTTC.

On this clone: Other nucleotide sequences in the sample specify the same CDR3. V is TRBV7-3 and J is TRBJ1-1, with 7 bases identical to TRBD1. After removal of 1 base from V and 5 bases from J, the junction contained 1 base not matched to a gene. Germline CDR1 reads SGHTA; CDR2 reads FQGTGA. This CDR3 comprises 13 residues. CDR3 residues: CASSLRQGTEAFF. CDR3 coding DNA: TGTGCCAGCAGCTTAAGACAGGGAACTGAAGCTTTCTTT.

This rearrangement joins TRBV2 to TRBJ2-1, with 14 nucleotides matching TRBD2. The CDR3 contains 17 residues. The germline V gene encodes CDR1 SNHLY and CDR2 FYNNEI. Trimming at V came to 6 bases and at J to 10 bases, leaving 14 bases not matched to a gene. DNA of the CDR3: TGTGCCAGCAGCACTCAGGGACTAGCGGGAGAACCCGCCGAGCAGTTCTTC. This translates into CASSTQGLAGEPAEQFF.

This clone has more than one count but fewer than ten. This sample also contains other DNA sequences that code for the same CDR3. This chain links TRBV18 with TRBJ2-7; no definite D call. Germline values: CDR1 KGHSH, CDR2 LQKENI. The CDR3 has 14 amino acids. Trimming shortened V by 2 bases and J by 0 bases, and 8 bases separated the two germline ends. The CDR3 is CASSPGGPSYEQYV. The CDR3 bases are TGTGCCAGCTCACCAGGTGGACCCTCCTACGAGCAGTACGTC.

This clone was counted only a few times. This chain uses TRBV14 with TRBJ2-7; 7 nucleotides agree with TRBD2. Germline lookup yields CDR1 SGHDN and CDR2 FVKESK. This CDR3 region has 14 residues. V dropped 1 base and J dropped 2; count of bases not matched to a gene: 2. CDR3 in amino acids: CASSQASGPYEQYF. In DNA form, the CDR3 reads TGTGCCAGCAGCCAAGCTAGCGGACCCTACGAGCAGTACTTC.